Listed below are T cell receptor beta chains from one sample, sequenced in a study of T cell responses to AZD1222 COVID-19 vaccine. Some clones are missing from TCRdb's copy, which holds only in-frame ones; the method was immunoSEQ multiplex PCR. Of 250,000 to 300,000 clones listed, 90% to 95% are singletons. The sample consisted of peripheral blood, taken 28 days after the second AZD1222 dose. These receptors were collected from an adult who received the AZD1222 COVID-19 vaccine. Both conserved end residues are part of each CDR3. The D gene is left open where the match is weak. Where a row states a size, it is once, few, many or the class of an expanded clone; other rows omit it.

D	size	V	J	DNA	CDR3
TRBD2	few	TRBV7-9	TRBJ2-5	TGTGCCAGCAGCCTACTAGCGGAGGGGGGGGAGACCCAGTACTTC	CASSLLAEGGETQYF
TRBD1	-	TRBV12-3/TRBV12-4	TRBJ1-1	TGTGCCAGCAGTTGGGGACAGTTTGAAGCTTTCTTT	CASSWGQFEAFF
TRBD1	-	TRBV5-1	TRBJ2-3	TGCGCCAGCAGTTTAGGGACAGCACTCACAGATACGCAGTATTTT	CASSLGTALTDTQYF
-	-	TRBV4-1	TRBJ1-2	TGCGCCAGCAGCCAATCTCCCCTGACTAACTATGGCTACACCTTC	CASSQSPLTNYGYTF
-	-	TRBV7-2	TRBJ1-4	TGTGCCAGCAGCCTAAGAAGGAGGACTAATGAAAAACTGTTTTTT	CASSLRRRTNEKLFF
-	-	TRBV2	TRBJ1-4	TGTGCCAGCAGTGAGGCCGAAACTAATGAAAAACTGTTTTTT	CASSEAETNEKLFF
-	-	TRBV6-2/TRBV6-3	TRBJ1-2	TGTGCCAGCAGCCATGAACGGTGGGGTGCGGACTATGGCTACACCTTC	CASSHERWGADYGYTF
-	-	TRBV10-3	TRBJ1-4	TGTGCCATCAGTGCCTACAGACCTCCTAATGAAAAACTGTTTTTT	CAISAYRPPNEKLFF
-	-	TRBV5-8	TRBJ1-5	TGTGCCAGCAGCTTTAGGGAGTATAGCAATCAGCCCCAGCATTTT	CASSFREYSNQPQHF
TRBD1	once	TRBV28	TRBJ1-5	TGTGCCAGCAGTACCTGGACAGGGGGCGGGAGTCAGCCCCAGCATTTT	CASSTWTGGGSQPQHF
TRBD1	-	TRBV28	TRBJ2-3	TGTGCCAGCAGTTCGGACAGGGGAGGAGGTGAGGATACGCAGTATTTT	CASSSDRGGGEDTQYF
-	-	TRBV19	TRBJ1-4	TGTGCCAGTAGTACGGGGGCCGGATGGGGTGAAAAACTGTTTTTT	CASSTGAGWGEKLFF
-	once	TRBV4-2	TRBJ2-1	TGTGCCAGCAGCGCGGGTTCACCCCAGTACAATGAGCAGTTCTTC	CASSAGSPQYNEQFF
TRBD1	-	TRBV6-6	TRBJ1-5	TGTGCCAGCAGTTCACAGGGGTTAACGTATCAGCCCCAGCATTTT	CASSSQGLTYQPQHF
-	-	TRBV7-2	TRBJ1-3	TGTGCCAGCAGCTTAGGGACAAGCAACGCAAACACCATATATTTT	CASSLGTSNANTIYF
-	few	TRBV7-9	TRBJ1-1	TGTGCCAGCAGCTTAACCTTAGGCGGGGCTGAAGCTTTCTTT	CASSLTLGGAEAFF
-	many	TRBV11-2	TRBJ1-6	TGTGCCAGCAGCACGGACCCCAATTCACCCCTCCACTTT	CASSTDPNSPLHF
TRBD1	-	TRBV24-1	TRBJ1-5	TGTGCCACCAGGTATCACAGGGGAGGTCAGCCCCAGCATTTT	CATRYHRGGQPQHF
-	-	TRBV5-1	TRBJ1-1	TGCGCCAGCAGCGGTCACAGGGATAATCGTAAAGAAGCTTTCTTT	CASSGHRDNRKEAFF
-	-	TRBV28	TRBJ1-4	TGTGCCAGCAGTTTAAGAGGGGGGAATGAAAAACTGTTTTTT	CASSLRGGNEKLFF
-	-	TRBV28	TRBJ2-3	TGTGCCAGCAGTTTAATCCCAGGCCCTTACACAGATACGCAGTATTTT	CASSLIPGPYTDTQYF
TRBD1	-	TRBV3-1/TRBV3-2	TRBJ1-2	TGTGCCAGCAGTCCGGACAGGAATTTTTATGGCTACACCTTC	CASSPDRNFYGYTF
-	-	TRBV5-1	TRBJ1-1	TGCGCCAGCAGCTCCTCCCAATTAGGCACTGAAGCTTTCTTT	CASSSSQLGTEAFF